This T cell receptor (beta chain) was identified during a study of tumor-infiltrating lymphocytes in primary liver carcinoma. The source material, roughly 20-31 mg of unsorted bulk tissue, was used to co-extract RNA and DNA. TCR beta cDNA was prepared out of roughly 490 ng total RNA by means of a constant-region primer. Modified slightly, ARM-PCR produced TCR beta libraries over three nested multiplex PCR rounds. A C-beta reverse primer and TRBV1-TRBV30 forward primers served in each of the first two PCR rounds, at ten to eleven cycles apiece. TCRdb itself ran the multiplex PCR reads through MiXCR, one entry per CDR3 protein. The sample has roughly 100,000 distinct CDR3 sequences, more than 65% seen once. The V end lost 2 bases, the J end lost 1 base, and 4 bases lay between the germline ends. The CDR3 sequence is 13 residues long. Germline V gives CDR1 MRHNA, CDR2 SNTAGT.

The source material was liver tumor tissue from sampling region 5. Sample subset: tumor region T5, tumor centre. The TCR was taken from a woman in her sixties with primary liver carcinoma and hepatitis B virus infection. J is TRBJ2-3 and V is TRBV6-4; no clear D. The CDR3 here is CASSDAGTDTQYF. The CDR3 region has the DNA TGTGCCAGCAGTGACGCGGGCACAGATACGCAGTATTTT.